Each of the 22 T cell receptor beta chains below was sequenced from the same sample in a study of T cells after yellow fever vaccination (dated by TCRdb to 2018 to 2020). Library prep was done by 5' RACE. Sequenced on an Illumina HiSeq 2500. TCRdb reprocessed the public reads (quality trimming at Q25 with fastp, clone calling with MiXCR) and kept in-frame beta chains. Identical CDR3 proteins give one entry, which carries the most common genes and DNA. The table for this sample lists hundreds of thousands of distinct CDR3 sequences; 8.1% of them were counted only once. The ten biggest clones cover 17% of the sample. What this sample's treatment or condition label stands for: live attenuated yellow fever vaccine strain. This specimen consisted of PBMCs, obtained roughly 45 days after the first yellow fever vaccination. Source of these receptors: a man aged 18 to 29 who received the YFV17D yellow fever vaccine.

V gene TRBV10-3 combines with J gene TRBJ2-7, with 9 nucleotides matching TRBD1. Germline assignment: CDR1 ENHRY and CDR2 SYGVKD. The CDR3 covers 12 residues. J lost 6 bases, V lost 6 bases, and 3 bases had no gene match. CDR3 amino acids: CAIRGQGGEQYF. The CDR3 nucleotides read TGTGCCATCAGGGGACAGGGAGGCGAGCAGTACTTC.

This clonotype was counted a single time. The chain links TRBV6-5 to TRBJ2-1, with 7 bases lining up with TRBD2. The junction had 6 bases not matched to a gene; V was cut back by 4 bases and J by 3 bases. The V gene's germline CDR1 is MNHEY and CDR2 SVGAGI. CDR3 length: 15 residues. The CDR3 is CASSSIGGSYNEQFF. The CDR3 DNA reads as TGTGCCAGCAGTTCTATCGGCGGGAGCTACAATGAGCAGTTCTTC.

The table lists this clonotype with a few counts. This chain joins TRBV4-2 and TRBJ2-7; D remains unclear. Trimming shortened V by 4 bases and J by 2 bases, and 15 bases separated the two germline ends. CDR1 and CDR2 (germline): LGHNA, YNFKEQ. The CDR3 sequence is 15 residues long. The CDR3 DNA follows: TGTGCCAGCAGCCCAACGACTGTCGTCCCCTACGAGCAGTACTTC. It codes for CASSPTTVVPYEQYF.

The J gene is TRBJ2-5, the V gene TRBV6-1; D is perhaps TRBD1 or TRBD2 (5 bases each). The germline V gene has CDR1 MNHNS and CDR2 SASEGT. The CDR3 loop spans 17 amino acids. Trimming took 6 bases from V and 2 from J, leaving 22 bases between them. The CDR3 DNA sequence: TGTGCCAGCAGCGACCTTTCCACGGGACGGAAACAAGAGACCCAGTACTTC. This gives the protein CASSDLSTGRKQETQYF.

The chain employs TRBV30 and TRBJ2-3; no clear D gene. The CDR3 loop spans 15 amino acids. Germline loops: CDR1 GTSNPN, CDR2 SVGIG (reference sequence). V was pared by 3 bases and J by 0 bases, with 13 bases between. The CDR3 region is CAWSIGNPSTDTQYF. The CDR3 DNA follows: TGTGCCTGGAGCATCGGAAACCCTAGCACAGATACGCAGTATTTT.

The CDR3 sequence: CASSQVPREAEAFF. In nucleotides, the CDR3 is TGTGCCAGCAGCCAAGTCCCTCGTGAGGCTGAAGCTTTCTTT. This chain connects TRBV3-1 to TRBJ1-1; no definite D call. The CDR3 sequence is 14 residues long. The germline V gene has CDR1 LGHDT and CDR2 YNNKEL (reference sequence). Trimming stripped 1 base from V and 6 bases from J, with 12 bases between.

On this clonotype: One end of the junction varies from germline; a read error may be responsible. The chain employs TRBV20-1 and TRBJ1-2; tentative D call: TRBD1 (5 bases). There are 13 residues in the CDR3. CDR1 is DFQATT, CDR2 SNEGSKA, per germline (reference sequence). The CDR3 bases are TGCAGTGCCAGAGGGGCCGGGGACTATGGCTACACCTTC. Its translation: CSARGAGDYGYTF.

This rearrangement joins TRBV4-1 to TRBJ1-2; TRBD1 matches at 7 bases. V was clipped by 1 base and J by 4 bases; unmatched bases: 9. This CDR3 has 16 amino acids. The germline V gene has CDR1 MGHRA and CDR2 YSYEKL. CDR3 in DNA: TGCGCCAGCAGCCAAGTAAATACAGGGGCCCTCTATGGCTACACCTTC. Translated: CASSQVNTGALYGYTF.

J is TRBJ2-1 and V is TRBV29-1; D possibly corresponds to TRBD2 (6 bases). From germline, CDR1 is SQVTM and CDR2 ANQGSEA. The CDR3 covers 15 residues. Trimming stripped 4 bases from V and 8 bases from J, with 21 bases between. CDR3 coding DNA: TGCAGCGTTGGATATGCGGGAAGGGTCCAGGATGAGCAGTTCTTC. Protein: CSVGYAGRVQDEQFF.

Only a few counts were recorded for this clonotype. DNA of the CDR3: TGCAGCGTGGGGCGGGTACGGACCGGGGAGCTGTTTTTT. Translated, it gives CSVGRVRTGELFF. V gene TRBV29-1 combines with J gene TRBJ2-2, with D perhaps being TRBD1 or TRBD2 (5 bases each). Trimming pared 6 bases from V and 5 bases from J, leaving 13 bases between. The CDR3 contains 13 residues. In germline, CDR1 is SQVTM, CDR2 ANQGSEA.

The table lists this clonotype with a count of one. This may be a read error, as it is one base from a much larger clone. The rearrangement links TRBV7-2 to TRBJ1-1; D remains unclear. Trimming removed 4 bases at V and 4 bases at J, with 4 bases between. Germline lookup yields CDR1 SGHTA and CDR2 FQGNSA. CDR3 size: 11 residues. CDR3 sequence reads: CASSSFTEAFF. The CDR3, as DNA: TGTGCCAGCAGCTCCTTCACTGAAGCTTTCTTT.

The chain is built from TRBV7-6 and TRBJ2-1; maybe TRBD2 (6 bases). CDR1 and CDR2 (germline): SGHVS, FNYEAQ. This CDR3 is 16 amino acids long. Trimming took off 2 bases at V and 0 bases at J, with 11 bases between the two ends. Here the CDR3 reads CASSLWGEISYNEQFF. In nucleotides, the CDR3 is TGTGCCAGCAGCTTATGGGGGGAGATCTCCTACAATGAGCAGTTCTTC.

This clonotype was recorded a few times. The rearrangement links TRBV20-1 to TRBJ1-2; possible D gene TRBD1, 5 bases. V shed 0 bases and J shed 8 bases, with 13 bases lying between them. The CDR3 consists of 13 residues. Per germline, CDR1 DFQATT and CDR2 SNEGSKA (reference sequence). This CDR3 reads CSARDPHGQGYTF. The CDR3 coding sequence is TGCAGTGCTAGAGATCCTCATGGACAAGGCTACACCTTC.

This chain uses TRBV4-3 with TRBJ2-3, with 8 bases that match TRBD1. The CDR3 runs 16 residues. Trimming at V came to 4 bases and at J to 2 bases, leaving 8 bases not matched to a gene. Germline CDR1 is LGHNA and CDR2 is YSLEER. CDR3 bases: TGCGCCAGCAGCCGGTATGGACAGGGTTCCACAGATACGCAGTATTTT. Translated: CASSRYGQGSTDTQYF.

The chain joins TRBV28 to TRBJ2-1; tentative D call: TRBD1 (5 bases). The CDR3 sequence is 15 residues long. Germline assignment: CDR1 MDHEN and CDR2 SYDVKM. V lost 5 bases, J lost 2 bases, and 13 bases lay in between. The CDR3 loop reads CASSLLPTAYNEQFF. CDR3 coding DNA: TGTGCCAGCAGTCTACTTCCGACAGCCTACAATGAGCAGTTCTTC. The entire variable domain, with the rest obtained from reference TRBV28 and TRBJ2-1, is as follows: DVKVTQSSRYLVKRTGEKVFLECVQDMDHENMFWYRQDPGLGLRLIYFSYDVKMKEKGDIPEGYSVSREKKERFSLILESASTNQTSMYLCASSLLPTAYNEQFFGPGTRLTVL.

There are many counts of this clonotype. The rearrangement links TRBV5-5 to TRBJ2-1; D gene unclear. V was pared by 7 bases and J by 3 bases, with 17 bases between. The germline V gene encodes CDR1 SGHKS and CDR2 YYEKEE (reference sequence). The CDR3 has 15 amino acids. The CDR3 is CASARTSANYNEQFF. The CDR3 nucleotides read TGTGCCAGCGCGCGAACCAGCGCCAACTACAATGAGCAGTTCTTC.

A few counts support this clonotype. The rearrangement links TRBV10-3 to TRBJ2-3, with 12 bases matching TRBD2. Per the germline V gene, CDR1 is ENHRY and CDR2 is SYGVKD. This CDR3 has 15 amino acids. With V trimmed by 6 bases and J by 2 bases, 3 bases remained unmatched. CDR3 in DNA: TGTGCCATCAGCCTAGCGGGGGGGGACACAGATACGCAGTATTTT. Translated: CAISLAGGDTDTQYF.

This chain uses TRBV4-2 with TRBJ2-5; D remains unclear. CDR1 is LGHNA, CDR2 YNFKEQ, per germline. The CDR3 is made up of 15 amino acids. V was trimmed by 3 bases and J by 3 bases, leaving 14 bases between them. CDR3 in amino acids: CASSQGRPPEETQYF. For the CDR3, the DNA is TGTGCCAGCAGCCAGGGAAGGCCCCCCGAAGAGACCCAGTACTTC.

Only a few counts were recorded for this clonotype. V is TRBV4-3 and J is TRBJ2-3, with a tentative D call TRBD1 (6 bases). Trimming removed 4 bases from V and 3 bases from J, with 17 bases in between. This CDR3 contains 16 residues. Germline CDR1 is LGHNA and CDR2 is YSLEER. CDR3 coding DNA: TGCGCCAGCAGCCTTGTAGGGGGATTACGGACAGATACGCAGTATTTT. Translation gives CASSLVGGLRTDTQYF.

The rearrangement joins TRBV6-2 or TRBV6-3 to TRBJ1-6; no reliable D call. Per the germline V gene, CDR1 is MNHEY and CDR2 is SVGEGT. Trimming pared 7 bases from V and 0 bases from J, leaving 10 bases between. The CDR3 totals 15 residues. The CDR3 sequence is CASTTTSSYNSPLHF. The DNA of the CDR3 is TGTGCCAGCACCACGACAAGCTCCTATAATTCACCCCTCCACTTT.

The chain links TRBV7-9 to TRBJ1-3; 8 bases align to TRBD1. Germline trimming cut 5 bases from V and 0 bases from J; bases unmatched to any gene: 6. The CDR3 runs 16 residues. The V gene's germline CDR1 is SEHNR and CDR2 FQNEAQ (reference sequence). CDR3 sequence (DNA): TGTGCCAGCAGCAAAATACAGGGGGGCTCTGGAAACACCATATATTTT. Its protein product is CASSKIQGGSGNTIYF.

The V gene is TRBV18, the J gene TRBJ2-3; D gene ambiguous. Germline-derived CDR1 and CDR2 are KGHSH and LQKENI. Trimming removed 2 bases at V and 6 bases at J, with 12 bases between. This CDR3 region has 14 residues. The CDR3: CASSPGNRGDTQYF. The CDR3 DNA reads TGTGCCAGCTCACCAGGAAACAGAGGCGATACGCAGTATTTT.